One sample yielded the 15 T cell receptor beta chains listed below, sequenced in a study of blood T cell repertoires in COVID-19. Measured with immunoSEQ multiplex PCR; TCRdb has only the in-frame clones, and not every one. The table shows about 380,000 clones, with less than 85% occurring only once. Source material: peripheral blood. The receptors derive from a woman aged 18-29 years with acute or convalescent COVID-19.

The gene calls are TRBV13 and TRBJ1-2, with D possibly matching TRBD1 (5 bases). The CDR3 is 14 residues long. CDR1 is PRHDT and CDR2 is FYEKMQ in the germline V gene (reference sequence). V was trimmed by 10 bases and J by 2 bases, leaving 17 bases between them. CDR3 in DNA: TGTGCCACCGGTGTAACAGGAGGGAACTATGGCTACACCTTC. Translating it yields CATGVTGGNYGYTF.

This clone was counted a single time. The J gene is TRBJ2-3, the V gene TRBV6-4; D remains unclear. Trimming removed 0 bases at V and 6 bases at J, with 4 bases between. The germline V gene encodes CDR1 MRHNA and CDR2 SNTAGT. The CDR3 is made up of 12 amino acids. CDR3 in amino acids: CASSDSRDTQYF. The CDR3 DNA follows: TGTGCCAGCAGTGACTCCCGGGATACGCAGTATTTT.

The V and J genes are TRBV27 and TRBJ1-4; D is perhaps TRBD1 (5 bases). The V and J ends lost 3 bases and 7 bases respectively, with 12 bases between them. CDR3 length equals 14 residues. Germline lookup yields CDR1 MNHEY and CDR2 SMNVEV (reference sequence). DNA for the CDR3: TGTGCCAGCAGTTTGGTCGGGGGTTTTGAAAAACTGTTTTTT. This translates into CASSLVGGFEKLFF.

The table lists this clone with a count of one. The V and J genes are TRBV12-3 or TRBV12-4 and TRBJ1-2, with 8 bases aligning to TRBD1. CDR3 size: 13 residues. V lost 5 bases to trimming and J lost 8 bases; unmatched junction nucleotides: 7. CDR3 sequence (DNA): TGTGCCAGCAGTCCAGGGACAGGCTGGGGCTACACCTTC. Translating gives CASSPGTGWGYTF.

The chain employs TRBV5-1 and TRBJ2-3, with 10 bases matching TRBD1. This CDR3 has 17 residues. V trimming: 0 bases; J trimming: 0 bases; junction bases outside the gene matches: 4. Per the germline V gene, CDR1 is SGHRS and CDR2 is YFSETQ. The CDR3 DNA reads as TGCGCCAGCAGCTTGGCCGGGACAGGGGAAAGCACAGATACGCAGTATTTT. Its translation is CASSLAGTGESTDTQYF. The full variable domain, its missing parts supplied by reference TRBV5-1 and TRBJ2-3, is KAGVTQTPRYLIKTRGQQVTLSCSPISGHRSVSWYQQTPGQGLQFLFEYFSETQRNKGNFPGRFSGRQFSNSRSEMNVSTLELGDSALYLCASSLAGTGESTDTQYFGPGTRLTVL.

CDR3 protein: CASSIDIILAVGQPQHF. The CDR3 nucleotides read TGTGCCAGTAGTATAGATATAATATTGGCAGTTGGTCAGCCCCAGCATTTT. The chain has TRBV19 and TRBJ1-5; D is unclear. Germline CDR1 LNHDA, CDR2 SQIVND (reference sequence). Between the trimmed V and J ends, which lost 0 bases and 6 bases, there was a span of 18 bases. The CDR3 has 17 residues.

The genes are TRBV9 and TRBJ2-4; 7 nucleotides agree with TRBD1. V trimming: 4 bases; J trimming: 7 bases; junction bases outside the gene matches: 8. Per the germline V gene, CDR1 is SGDLS and CDR2 is YYNGEE. CDR3 length: 14 amino acids. CDR3: CASSSSTGLNIQYF. Here the CDR3 DNA reads TGTGCCAGCAGCTCCTCGACAGGGTTGAACATTCAGTACTTC.

The chain couples TRBV5-6 to TRBJ1-1, with TRBD1 matching 9 bases. J was trimmed by 1 base and V by 4 bases; bases with no gene match: 5. CDR1 is SGHDT, CDR2 YYEEEE, per germline. CDR3 length equals 15 residues. This CDR3 is CASSPGTGRNTEAFF. The CDR3 nucleotides are TGTGCCAGCAGCCCCGGGACAGGGAGGAACACTGAAGCTTTCTTT.

The chain is built from TRBV14 and TRBJ2-7; maybe TRBD1 (6 bases). Germline CDR1 reads SGHDN; CDR2 reads FVKESK. Trimming cost V 4 bases and J 4 bases, with 17 bases left between them. The CDR3 spans 15 residues. CDR3 nucleotide sequence: TGTGCCAGCAGCCGACAACAGGGCCTACGGTACGAGCAGTACTTC. Amino acid sequence: CASSRQQGLRYEQYF.

This clone has a single count. The rearrangement uses TRBV2 and TRBJ1-1, with 9 bases identical to TRBD1. Germline CDR1 and CDR2: SNHLY and FYNNEI. The CDR3 has 13 amino acids. V shed 6 bases, J shed 4 bases, and the junction held 3 bases outside the gene matches. This chain's CDR3 is CASRLTGGTEAFF. CDR3 DNA sequence: TGTGCCAGCAGACTGACAGGGGGCACTGAAGCTTTCTTT.

In its sample, this clone was seen once. The chain recombines TRBV24-1 with TRBJ1-5; D gene ambiguous. This CDR3 contains 13 residues. Germline-derived CDR1 and CDR2 are KGHDR and SFDVKD. The V end lost 3 bases, the J end lost 7 bases, and 9 bases lay between the germline ends. The CDR3 DNA reads as TGTGCCACCAGTGATGCCATGGGCCAGCCCCAGCATTTT. Residues: CATSDAMGQPQHF.

The count of this clone is one. This chain uses TRBV4-2 with TRBJ1-6, with TRBD1 identical over 7 bases. The CDR3 is made up of 14 amino acids. V shed 4 bases, J shed 8 bases, and the junction held 5 bases outside the gene matches. Germline lookup yields CDR1 LGHNA and CDR2 YNFKEQ. This chain's CDR3 is CASSPRQGDSPLHF. The CDR3 region has the DNA TGTGCCAGCAGCCCTCGACAGGGAGATTCACCCCTCCACTTT.

Worth noting for this clone: The junction departs from germline at one end; a sequencing error may be responsible. The chain recombines TRBV24-1 with TRBJ2-5; D possibly corresponds to TRBD2 (5 bases). This CDR3 has 14 residues. CDR1 and CDR2 (germline): KGHDR, SFDVKD. The CDR3 spells CATGDPRTGETQYF. Here the CDR3 DNA reads TGTGCCACCGGTGACCCCCGGACGGGGGAGACCCAGTACTTC.

V usage is TRBV10-2 and J usage is TRBJ1-2; 7 positions match TRBD1. The CDR3 is made up of 12 amino acids. Germline V gene data show CDR1 as WSHSY and CDR2 as SAAADI. J gave up 9 bases and V 6 bases, and 7 bases lay outside the gene matches. The CDR3 loop is CASRPTGMSYTF. CDR3 coding DNA: TGCGCCAGCAGGCCGACAGGGATGAGCTACACCTTC.

The chain has TRBV5-1 and TRBJ1-1, with D unclear. CDR1 is SGHRS and CDR2 is YFSETQ in the germline V gene. With 1 base removed from V and 1 base from J, the gap between germline ends came to 5 bases. The CDR3 has 13 residues. The DNA for the CDR3 is TGCGCCAGCAGCTTGTTCGGGAACACTGAAGCTTTCTTT. It codes for CASSLFGNTEAFF.